This TCR beta chain was sequenced during a study of blood T cell repertoires in COVID-19. On the study more broadly: Italy, Spain and the United States were the sources of the convalescent and acute COVID-19 samples.

This CDR3 spans 14 amino acids. V trimming: 7 bases; J trimming: 3 bases; junction bases outside the gene matches: 7. The V gene's germline CDR1 is SGHRS and CDR2 YFSETQ. Data came from immunoSEQ multiplex PCR; TCRdb stores just in-frame clones and leaves some out. Of over 200,000 clones in the sample, roughly 84% were seen once. The source is a man aged 35 to 55 who had recovered from COVID-19. The chain has TRBV5-1 and TRBJ1-1; 9 bases align to TRBD1. Sequenced sample: peripheral blood. CDR3 coding DNA: TGCGCCAGCGCTCGGAGGACAGGGGACACTGAAGCTTTCTTT. Its protein product is CASARRTGDTEAFF.